The 27 T cell receptor beta chains below were found in one sample sequenced in a study of PD-L1 blockade in urothelial cancer. Method: immunoSEQ multiplex PCR; TCRdb's copy keeps in-frame clones and lacks some. The sample lists about 80,000 clones, roughly 87% occurring once. The sequencing used PBMCs, collected around atezolizumab (anti-PD-L1) treatment. The receptor set was obtained from a woman in her seventies with urothelial cancer.

The gene calls are TRBV10-3 and TRBJ2-5; 10 bases align to TRBD1. CDR1 and CDR2 (germline): ENHRY, SYGVKD. This CDR3 is 17 amino acids long. The J segment lost 0 bases and the V segment lost 5 bases, leaving 9 bases of the junction unmatched. In DNA, the CDR3 is TGTGCCATCAGTTCCTCTTCGGGACAGGGGAACCAAGAGACCCAGTACTTC. It translates to CAISSSSGQGNQETQYF.

V gene TRBV5-6 combines with J gene TRBJ2-3, with 7 bases lining up with TRBD1. The germline V gene encodes CDR1 SGHDT and CDR2 YYEEEE. The trim removed 2 bases at V and 6 bases at J, leaving 6 bases unmatched. The CDR3 is 14 residues long. The CDR3 sequence: CASSFGQARDTQYF. Here the CDR3 DNA reads TGTGCCAGCAGCTTTGGACAGGCGCGGGATACGCAGTATTTT.

The chain links TRBV19 to TRBJ2-2; D is undetermined. Germline V gene sequence: CDR1 LNHDA, CDR2 SQIVND (reference sequence). This CDR3 is 12 amino acids long. Trimming cost V 6 bases and J 6 bases, with 8 bases left between them. The DNA for the CDR3 is TGTGCCAGTAGATATCTTCCCGGGGAGCTGTTTTTT. As protein: CASRYLPGELFF.

The chain links TRBV7-2 to TRBJ2-5; 8 bases are a match to TRBD2. Germline trimming cut 8 bases from V and 7 bases from J; bases unmatched to any gene: 15. The CDR3 consists of 15 residues. Looked up from germline, CDR1 is SGHTA and CDR2 is FQGNSA. The CDR3 region has the DNA TGTGCCAGCCCCGGGCGAGCGGGAGAGTTGGGGACCCAGTACTTC. Encoded protein: CASPGRAGELGTQYF.

V gene TRBV7-9 combines with J gene TRBJ2-7; maybe TRBD2 (5 bases). Trimming cost V 1 base and J 0 bases, with 7 bases left between them. Germline V gene sequence: CDR1 SEHNR, CDR2 FQNEAQ (reference sequence). The CDR3 extends over 14 amino acids. This chain's CDR3 is CASSLVGSSYEQYF. In DNA, the CDR3 is TGTGCCAGCAGCTTAGTAGGGAGCTCCTACGAGCAGTACTTC.

The rearrangement uses TRBV7-6 and TRBJ2-2; TRBD2 matches at 15 bases. The germline V gene encodes CDR1 SGHVS and CDR2 FNYEAQ. The V gene end was trimmed by 5 bases and the J gene end by 0 bases; junction bases not matched to a gene: 4. The CDR3 is 18 residues long. Written as DNA, the CDR3 is TGTGCCAGCAGCCTCCGGACTAGCGGGAGGGCGAACACCGGGGAGCTGTTTTTT. It encodes CASSLRTSGRANTGELFF. Together with reference TRBV7-6 and TRBJ2-2, the CDR3 gives the full variable domain: GAGVSQSPRYKVTKRGQDVALRCDPISGHVSLYWYRQALGQGPEFLTYFNYEAQQDKSGLPNDRFSAERPEGSISTLTIQRTEQRDSAMYRCASSLRTSGRANTGELFFGEGSRLTVL.

This clone was observed a handful of times. The chain is built from TRBV27 and TRBJ1-3; D not resolved. Trimming removed 8 bases at V and 0 bases at J, with 11 bases between. The germline gives CDR1 MNHEY, CDR2 SMNVEV (reference sequence). The CDR3 is 14 amino acids. The CDR3, as DNA: TGTGCCAGCTTTCAGGCGGGCTCTGGAAACACCATATATTTT. It encodes CASFQAGSGNTIYF.

This chain links TRBV7-2 with TRBJ2-7; 11 nucleotides line up with TRBD2. CDR3 length equals 15 residues. V lost 1 base to trimming and J lost 6 bases; unmatched junction nucleotides: 5. The germline V gene encodes CDR1 SGHTA and CDR2 FQGNSA. The chain's CDR3 is CASSLVSGGAGEQYF. CDR3 DNA: TGTGCCAGCAGCTTAGTTAGCGGGGGGGCCGGCGAGCAGTACTTC. Supplemented by reference TRBV7-2 and TRBJ2-7, the full variable domain reads GAGVSQSPSNKVTEKGKDVELRCDPISGHTALYWYRQSLGQGLEFLIYFQGNSAPDKSGLPSDRFSAERTGGSVSTLTIQRTQQEDSAVYLCASSLVSGGAGEQYFGPGTRLTVT.

This chain uses TRBV6-6 with TRBJ2-1; a weak D match, TRBD1 (6 bases). CDR1 is MNHNY, CDR2 SVGAGI, per germline (reference sequence). Trimming took off 5 bases at V and 0 bases at J, with 11 bases between the two ends. The CDR3 has 15 residues. The CDR3 spells CASSDPDSSYNEQFF. The CDR3 bases are TGTGCCAGCAGTGACCCGGACAGCTCCTACAATGAGCAGTTCTTC.

The V gene is TRBV4-2, the J gene TRBJ2-1, with D possibly TRBD1 on 6 matching bases. V was shortened by 0 bases and J by 4 bases, with 13 bases between the two germline ends. Germline V lookup: CDR1 LGHNA, CDR2 YNFKEQ. The CDR3 runs 16 residues. CDR3 loop: CASSQDRGGHYNEQFF. The CDR3, as DNA: TGTGCCAGCAGCCAAGATAGAGGGGGTCATTACAATGAGCAGTTCTTC.

J is TRBJ2-7 and V is TRBV29-1, with TRBD1 identical over 8 bases. This CDR3 spans 12 amino acids. V was pared by 6 bases and J by 2 bases, with 3 bases of the junction left unmatched. CDR1 is SQVTM and CDR2 is ANQGSEA in the germline V gene. The CDR3 DNA follows: TGCAGCGTCGGACAGGGTGCCTACGAGCAGTACTTC. It encodes CSVGQGAYEQYF.

The rearrangement joins TRBV9 to TRBJ2-3; 7 bases are a match to TRBD2. Germline CDR1 SGDLS, CDR2 YYNGEE. This CDR3 region has 16 residues. V was pared by 0 bases and J by 5 bases, with 9 bases of the junction left unmatched. The CDR3 region is CASSVAGREYVDTQYF. For the CDR3, the DNA is TGTGCCAGCAGCGTAGCTGGGCGGGAGTATGTAGATACGCAGTATTTT.

This clone was seen just once. The chain couples TRBV28 to TRBJ1-2; TRBD1 matches at 7 bases. Germline CDR1 reads MDHEN; CDR2 reads SYDVKM. The CDR3 length is 14 residues. V was pared by 10 bases and J by 2 bases, with 10 bases of the junction left unmatched. The CDR3 sequence: CAIQGDPSNYGYTF. The CDR3 DNA reads TGTGCCATCCAGGGGGATCCGAGCAACTATGGCTACACCTTC.

This chain links TRBV27 with TRBJ2-1; D might be TRBD1 (5 bases). CDR3 length equals 13 residues. Trimming left V 9 bases short and J 4 bases short, with 13 bases between. Germline values: CDR1 MNHEY, CDR2 SMNVEV (reference sequence). CDR3 loop: CASKAGPYNEQFF. Written as DNA, the CDR3 is TGTGCCAGTAAGGCAGGGCCTTACAATGAGCAGTTCTTC.

With regard to this clone: Other DNA sequences in the same sample also yield this CDR3. V gene TRBV18 combines with J gene TRBJ1-1, with TRBD1 identical over 10 bases. Germline V gene sequence: CDR1 KGHSH, CDR2 LQKENI. The CDR3 sequence is 14 residues long. The ends lost 4 bases at V and 1 base at J; junction bases unmatched: 0. The CDR3, as DNA: TGTGCCAGCTCACGGGACAGGGGGAACACTGAAGCTTTCTTT. The encoded protein is CASSRDRGNTEAFF. The whole variable domain, filled in from reference TRBV18 and TRBJ1-1, reads NAGVMQNPRHLVRRRGQEARLRCSPMKGHSHVYWYRQLPEEGLKFMVYLQKENIIDESGMPKERFSAEFPKEGPSILRIQQVVRGDSAAYFCASSRDRGNTEAFFGQGTRLTVV.

The V call is TRBV7-8, the J call TRBJ2-2; 7 bases match TRBD1. V lost 7 bases, J lost 3 bases, and 8 bases stayed unmatched. Per the germline V gene, CDR1 is SGHVS and CDR2 is FQNEAQ. The CDR3 consists of 15 residues. CDR3 sequence: CASNFNDRDTGELFF. CDR3 bases: TGTGCCAGCAACTTCAACGACAGGGACACCGGGGAGCTGTTTTTT.

The V and J genes are TRBV4-2 and TRBJ2-2; TRBD2 aligns across 8 bases. With V trimmed by 4 bases and J by 0 bases, 4 bases remained unmatched. The germline CDR1 and CDR2 sequences are LGHNA and YNFKEQ. This CDR3 has 16 residues. This CDR3 reads CASSRVSGANTGELFF. DNA of the CDR3: TGTGCCAGCAGCCGAGTTAGCGGGGCGAACACCGGGGAGCTGTTTTTT.

The chain uses TRBV11-2 and TRBJ2-1; possibly TRBD1 for D (6 bases). The V end was cut by 3 bases, the J end by 5 bases, with 14 bases between. Germline-derived CDR1 and CDR2 are SGHAT and FQNNGV. CDR3 size: 15 residues. CDR3 in amino acids: CASSLGPRTDNEQFF. CDR3 sequence (DNA): TGTGCCAGCAGCTTGGGTCCCAGGACAGACAATGAGCAGTTCTTC.

This chain links TRBV5-5 with TRBJ2-7; 8 nucleotides line up with TRBD1. J was trimmed by 7 bases and V by 0 bases; bases with no gene match: 9. Looked up from germline, CDR1 is SGHKS and CDR2 is YYEKEE (reference sequence). This CDR3 has 15 amino acids. The CDR3 sequence is CASSLGQGPIGEQYF. The CDR3 nucleotides are TGTGCCAGCAGCTTGGGACAGGGGCCCATCGGGGAGCAGTACTTC.

The chain joins TRBV5-1 to TRBJ2-7; tentatively, D is TRBD1 (6 bases). Trimming removed 0 bases from V and 5 bases from J, with 15 bases in between. This CDR3 is 15 amino acids long. Germline CDR1 SGHRS, CDR2 YFSETQ. The CDR3 sequence is CASSLDTRGFNEQYF. CDR3 nucleotides: TGCGCCAGCAGCTTGGATACCAGGGGCTTCAACGAGCAGTACTTC.

The V gene is TRBV7-9, the J gene TRBJ2-1; 10 nucleotides align to TRBD1. This CDR3 is built from 15 residues. V was clipped by 4 bases and J by 3 bases; unmatched bases: 3. CDR1 is SEHNR, CDR2 FQNEAQ, per germline (reference sequence). DNA of the CDR3: TGTGCCAGCAGCTCGACAGGGGGCTTCTACAATGAGCAGTTCTTC. Translation gives CASSSTGGFYNEQFF.

CDR3 sequence reads: CASSPQNQPQHF. CDR3 DNA sequence: TGTGCCAGTAGTCCCCAAAATCAGCCCCAGCATTTT. V is TRBV19 and J is TRBJ1-5, with D hard to call. V was trimmed by 5 bases and J by 4 bases, leaving 6 bases between them. This CDR3 contains 12 residues. In germline, CDR1 is LNHDA, CDR2 SQIVND (reference sequence).

V gene TRBV29-1 combines with J gene TRBJ2-1, with 11 bases that match TRBD2. Germline V gives CDR1 SQVTM, CDR2 ANQGSEA. The CDR3 has 16 residues. V lost 6 bases and J lost 1; bases outside the gene matches: 8. The CDR3 region is CSVADVAGGSYNEQFF. For the CDR3, the DNA is TGCAGCGTCGCCGACGTAGCGGGGGGGTCCTACAATGAGCAGTTCTTC.

The sample holds one count of this clone. The V gene is TRBV9, the J gene TRBJ2-3; 9 bases line up with TRBD1. V lost 7 bases, J lost 9 bases, and 15 bases stayed unmatched. CDR3 length equals 15 residues. Looked up from germline, CDR1 is SGDLS and CDR2 is YYNGEE. This CDR3 reads CASGGPGQGLVTQYF. Written as DNA, the CDR3 is TGTGCCAGCGGGGGGCCGGGACAGGGTTTAGTGACGCAGTATTTT.

The chain uses TRBV19 and TRBJ2-5; 7 nucleotides line up with TRBD1. The CDR3 length is 17 residues. Germline CDR1 and CDR2: LNHDA and SQIVND (reference sequence). V dropped 3 bases and J dropped 4; count of bases not matched to a gene: 14. This CDR3 is CASSIGERTGTGETQYF. The CDR3 DNA is TGTGCCAGTAGTATTGGCGAAAGGACAGGTACTGGAGAGACCCAGTACTTC.

Here the CDR3 reads CSVATSGSSYEQYF. CDR3 DNA sequence: TGCAGCGTTGCTACTAGCGGGAGCTCCTACGAGCAGTACTTC. The chain combines TRBV29-1 with TRBJ2-7, with 11 bases aligning to TRBD2. The CDR3 totals 14 residues. Trimming took 4 bases from V and 0 from J; bases not matched to a gene: 2. CDR1 and CDR2 (germline): SQVTM, ANQGSEA.

CDR3 DNA sequence: TGTGCCAGCAGCCAAGGGTGGGGGGATAACACCGGGGAGCTGTTTTTT. It encodes CASSQGWGDNTGELFF. V gene TRBV4-2 combines with J gene TRBJ2-2, with D possibly TRBD2 on 6 matching bases. V lost 1 base and J 2 bases, leaving 11 bases between the germline ends. Germline CDR1 is LGHNA and CDR2 is YNFKEQ. The CDR3 has 16 residues.